Shown below are 5 T cell receptor beta chains from a single sample sequenced in a study of shared clonotypes between healthy human individuals (dated by TCRdb to the early 2020s). The method was the immunoSEQ multiplex PCR assay. Drawn from immuneACCESS, this table holds only the in-frame rearrangements with V and J called that TCRdb kept. Clones are partly lost; checked studies trace under half to an unresolved V gene and leave the rest unexplained. The sample profile shows about 380,000 clones; 95% to 97% of them were found once. The ten largest clones represent about 0.34% of the sample. Sequenced sample: memory CD8+ T cells sorted from blood. The cell subset or site label for this specimen denotes: CD45RO+ cells pooled with CCR7-negative TemRA cells. The source is a man aged 30 to 45 in good health.

V and J are TRBV30 and TRBJ1-3; no clear D gene. Trimming shortened V by 0 bases and J by 2 bases, and 14 bases separated the two germline ends. This CDR3 contains 16 residues. CDR1 and CDR2 (germline): GTSNPN, SVGIG (reference sequence). The chain's CDR3 is CAWSVLAGLAGNTIYF. The CDR3 coding sequence is TGTGCCTGGAGTGTTCTGGCAGGTTTAGCTGGAAACACCATATATTTT.

The rearrangement links TRBV28 to TRBJ1-3; D ambiguous. Germline V gene sequence: CDR1 MDHEN, CDR2 SYDVKM. The CDR3 consists of 15 residues. With 6 bases removed from V and 0 bases from J, the gap between germline ends came to 12 bases. The DNA for the CDR3 is TGTGCCAGCAGGACAACTGGAGTCTCTGGAAACACCATATATTTT. Translated, it gives CASRTTGVSGNTIYF.

This sequence joins TRBV27 and TRBJ1-2, with D perhaps TRBD1 (5 bases). The V end was cut by 6 bases, the J end by 8 bases, with 10 bases between. Germline assignment: CDR1 MNHEY and CDR2 SMNVEV (reference sequence). The CDR3 runs to 11 residues. The CDR3 sequence: CASRGHGGYTF. Here the CDR3 DNA reads TGTGCCAGCAGGGGGCACGGGGGCTACACCTTC.

The gene calls are TRBV21-1 and TRBJ1-2. TRBV21-1 is flagged as a pseudogene. This CDR3 is built from 14 residues. The DNA of the CDR3 is TGTGCCAGCAGCAACGGGGATTCCCACTATGGCTACACCTTC. Protein product: CASSNGDSHYGYTF.

The chain links TRBV11-1 to TRBJ2-7; maybe TRBD2 (5 bases). Germline values: CDR1 SGHAT, CDR2 FQDESV (reference sequence). V was trimmed by 3 bases and J by 2 bases, leaving 17 bases between them. The CDR3 loop spans 16 amino acids. DNA for the CDR3: TGTGCCAGCAGCTTCCCCCCCAGCGGAAACCCCTACGAGCAGTACTTC. This gives the protein CASSFPPSGNPYEQYF.